This is a list of T cell receptor beta chains from one sample in a study of cytotoxic CD8 clonotypes in ibrutinib-treated CLL. Data came from immunoSEQ multiplex PCR; TCRdb stores just in-frame clones and leaves some out. The data show 250,000 to 350,000 clones, 76% seen once. Sample: PBMCs, taken at disease progression, from a patient treated with ibrutinib. The receptor set was obtained from a human donor with chronic lymphocytic leukemia. The CDR3 runs from the conserved cysteine through the conserved F or W. The D gene is left open where the match is weak. Clone size appears in some rows only: once, few, many, or a class for an expanded clone.

D	J	V	size	DNA	CDR3
.	TRBJ2-1	TRBV15	.	TGTGCCACCAGCAGAGATTGGGGGGACGGATACAATGAGCAGTTCTTC	CATSRDWGDGYNEQFF
TRBD1	TRBJ1-3	TRBV6-1	.	TGTGCCAGCAGTGGGGGACAGGGTCGGTCCGTAAGTGCGCGAAACACCATATATTTT	CASSGGQGRSVSARNTIYF
.	TRBJ2-5	TRBV11-2	.	TGTGCCAGCAGCTTAGGGCTTAGAAAGCAAGAGACCCAGTACTTC	CASSLGLRKQETQYF
.	TRBJ2-1	TRBV28	.	TGTGCCAGCAGTTCCTTTGGACTGCAGAGCTCCTACAATGAGCAGTTCTTC	CASSSFGLQSSYNEQFF
.	TRBJ2-7	TRBV2	.	TGTGCCAGCAGTGGTCGGATGCGCCCCTACGAGCAGTACTTC	CASSGRMRPYEQYF
.	TRBJ2-5	TRBV10-3	.	TGTGCCATCAGTGAATACGGGGGAGGAGAGACCCAGTACTTC	CAISEYGGGETQYF
.	TRBJ2-7	TRBV7-9	few	TGTGCCAGCAGCTCCCCCCCGGGCGCCCCCAGTACCTACGAGCAGTACTTC	CASSSPPGAPSTYEQYF
TRBD2	TRBJ2-3	TRBV9	.	TGTGCCAGCAGCGTCGGACTAGCGGGAGGATCAGATACGCAGTATTTT	CASSVGLAGGSDTQYF
.	TRBJ2-1	TRBV29-1	.	TGCAGCGCCCGAATCCCAGCGGGTCCCCTCTACAATGAGCAGTTCTTC	CSARIPAGPLYNEQFF
.	TRBJ1-1	TRBV16	.	TGTGCCAGCACCCCGGGCACTGAAGCTTTCTTT	CASTPGTEAFF
.	TRBJ2-7	TRBV19	.	TGTGCCAGTAGTATAACAACAGGGAGCTCCTACGAGCAGTACTTC	CASSITTGSSYEQYF
TRBD2	TRBJ2-2	TRBV29-1	.	TGCAGCGTTGATCTAGCGGGAGCCACCGGGGAGCTGTTTTTT	CSVDLAGATGELFF
.	TRBJ1-1	TRBV5-6	.	TGTGCCAGCAGCTTGGTGGGCCAGGGAGGGGCTGAAGCTTTCTTT	CASSLVGQGGAEAFF
TRBD1	TRBJ2-7	TRBV27	.	TGTGCCAGCAGTCCGGGACAGGGGTTTTACGAGCAGTACTTC	CASSPGQGFYEQYF
TRBD2	TRBJ2-2	TRBV7-3	.	TGTGCCAGCACCCCAAGCGGGGGGGCCCCCACCGGGGAGCTGTTTTTT	CASTPSGGAPTGELFF
TRBD1	TRBJ2-2	TRBV5-8	.	TGTGCCTACCGGGACAGGGGTTCAATCGGGGAGCTGTTTTTT	CAYRDRGSIGELFF
.	TRBJ2-1	TRBV18	.	TGTGCCAGCTCAGAACGGATGGGGCAACAGGGCAACGAGCAGTTCTTC	CASSERMGQQGNEQFF
.	TRBJ1-5	TRBV4-1	few	TGCGCCAGCAGCCAACAACAGGGATTTAGCAATCAGCCCCAGCATTTT	CASSQQQGFSNQPQHF
.	TRBJ2-7	TRBV5-4	.	TGTGCCAGCAGCTTGGCCGGGCAGGGTTGGTCCTACGAGCAGTACTTC	CASSLAGQGWSYEQYF
TRBD1	TRBJ1-2	TRBV18	.	TGTGCCAGCTCACCAGGGACAGTTCAGGAGGGCTACACCTTC	CASSPGTVQEGYTF
TRBD2	TRBJ2-3	TRBV2	.	TGTGCCAGCAGTGATCGACTAGCGGGGGGGCTAACTACGCAGTATTTT	CASSDRLAGGLTTQYF
.	TRBJ2-2	TRBV18	few	TGTGCCAGCTCACCGCCGGGACATAGGGACAAGGTGGAGCTGTTTTTT	CASSPPGHRDKVELFF
.	TRBJ1-4	TRBV10-3	once	TGTGCCATCAGTGCTACAGGGAAGAATGAAAAACTGTTTTTT	CAISATGKNEKLFF
.	TRBJ2-3	TRBV7-8	.	TGTGCCAGCAGCCTACCCAAAGCAGATACGCAGTATTTT	CASSLPKADTQYF
.	TRBJ2-7	TRBV11-2	many	TGTGCCAGCAGCTTCACCTACGAGCAGTACTTC	CASSFTYEQYF
.	TRBJ2-7	TRBV5-1	.	TGCGCCAGCAGCGGGGGGCCGCGTCTAGGAATTTACGAGCAGTACTTC	CASSGGPRLGIYEQYF
.	TRBJ1-2	TRBV9	few	TGTGCCAGCAGCCCGGCCGGGACGGTAAACTATGGCTACACCTTC	CASSPAGTVNYGYTF
.	TRBJ2-3	TRBV28	few	TGTGCCAGCAGTGACCAAGATACGCAGTATTTT	CASSDQDTQYF
.	TRBJ2-7	TRBV2	.	TGTGCCAGCAGTGAAGATGGAGGGGGCTGGTACGAGCAGTACTTC	CASSEDGGGWYEQYF
TRBD1	TRBJ2-7	TRBV10-2	once	TGCGCCAGCAGTGCGGGACAGGGGCCCCACGAGCAGTACTTC	CASSAGQGPHEQYF
.	TRBJ1-3	TRBV7-6	.	TGTGCCAGCAGCTTAAGGCCCCTGAGTGGAAACACCATATATTTT	CASSLRPLSGNTIYF
.	TRBJ1-5	TRBV19	.	TGTGCCAGTAGTATAGTAAATCAGCCCCAGCATTTT	CASSIVNQPQHF
.	TRBJ2-1	TRBV7-9	.	TGTGCCAGCAGGGAGACAGCGAGCTCCTACAATGAGCAGTTCTTC	CASRETASSYNEQFF
TRBD2	TRBJ2-1	TRBV18	.	TGTGCCAGCTCACCAGGGACTAGCGGCTACAATGAGCAGTTCTTC	CASSPGTSGYNEQFF
.	TRBJ1-4	TRBV7-9	.	TGTGCCAGCAGCAGGGGGGGAAAACTGTTTTTT	CASSRGGKLFF
.	TRBJ2-7	TRBV15	once	TGTGCCACCAGCAGGACCCGATCCTCCTACGAGCAGTACTTC	CATSRTRSSYEQYF
.	TRBJ2-5	TRBV29-1	.	TGCAGCGTTCTGTGGCAAAGCCAAGAGACCCAGTACTTC	CSVLWQSQETQYF
.	TRBJ1-2	TRBV5-1	.	TGCGCCAGCAGCTTGGTCGCGGCGTTGGATTTTGGCTACACCTTC	CASSLVAALDFGYTF
.	TRBJ2-7	TRBV27	few	TGTGCCAGCAGTGAGGGGGGGATCGAGCAGTACTTC	CASSEGGIEQYF
.	TRBJ2-5	TRBV7-9	.	TGTGCCAGCAGCTTAGAACAGGGTTGGTCGACCCAGTACTTC	CASSLEQGWSTQYF
.	TRBJ2-5	TRBV13	.	TGTGCCAGCAGCGGACGAACGAGAGAGACCCAGTACTTC	CASSGRTRETQYF